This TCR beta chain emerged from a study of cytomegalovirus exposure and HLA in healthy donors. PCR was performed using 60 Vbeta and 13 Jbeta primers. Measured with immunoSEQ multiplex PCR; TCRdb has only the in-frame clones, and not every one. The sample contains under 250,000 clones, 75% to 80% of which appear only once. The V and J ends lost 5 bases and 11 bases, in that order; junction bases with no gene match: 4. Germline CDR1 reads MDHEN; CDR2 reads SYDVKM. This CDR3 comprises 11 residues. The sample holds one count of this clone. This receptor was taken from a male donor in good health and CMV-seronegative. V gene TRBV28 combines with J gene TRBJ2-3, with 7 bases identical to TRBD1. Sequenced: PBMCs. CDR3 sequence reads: CASSPRQGQYF. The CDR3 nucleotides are TGTGCCAGCAGTCCTAGACAGGGGCAGTATTTT.